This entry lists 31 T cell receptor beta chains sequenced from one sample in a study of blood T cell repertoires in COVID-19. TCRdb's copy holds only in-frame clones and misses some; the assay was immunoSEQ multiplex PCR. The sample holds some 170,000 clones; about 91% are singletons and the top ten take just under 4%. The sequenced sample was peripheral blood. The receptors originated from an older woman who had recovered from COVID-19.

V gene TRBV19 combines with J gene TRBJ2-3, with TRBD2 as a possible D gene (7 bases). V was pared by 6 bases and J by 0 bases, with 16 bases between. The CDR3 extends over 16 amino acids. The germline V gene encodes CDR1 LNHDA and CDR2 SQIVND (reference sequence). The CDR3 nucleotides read TGTGCCAGTAGCGGAGGGGGGGCTAGGAGCACAGATACGCAGTATTTT. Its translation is CASSGGGARSTDTQYF.

In nucleotides, the CDR3 is TGTGCCAGCAGCAACCAGAACTCTGGAAACACCATATATTTT. Translation gives CASSNQNSGNTIYF. This chain uses TRBV11-1 with TRBJ1-3; D unresolved. Per the germline V gene, CDR1 is SGHAT and CDR2 is FQDESV (reference sequence). The V end was cut by 5 bases, the J end by 0 bases, with 8 bases between. This CDR3 comprises 14 residues.

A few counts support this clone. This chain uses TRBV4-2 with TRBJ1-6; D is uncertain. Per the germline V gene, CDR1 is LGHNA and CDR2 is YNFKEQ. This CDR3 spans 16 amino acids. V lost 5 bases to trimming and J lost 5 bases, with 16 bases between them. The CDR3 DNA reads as TGTGCCAGCAGCGCCGCCTCCCAGGCTAATAATTCACCCCTCCACTTT. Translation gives CASSAASQANNSPLHF.

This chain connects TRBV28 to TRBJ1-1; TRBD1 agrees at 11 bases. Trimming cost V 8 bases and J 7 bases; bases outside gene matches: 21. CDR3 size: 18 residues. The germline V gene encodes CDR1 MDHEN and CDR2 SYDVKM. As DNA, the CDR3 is TGTGCCAGCCGAGGACAGGGGGCTTACGCCCTTATTCAAGATGAAGCTTTCTTT. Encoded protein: CASRGQGAYALIQDEAFF.

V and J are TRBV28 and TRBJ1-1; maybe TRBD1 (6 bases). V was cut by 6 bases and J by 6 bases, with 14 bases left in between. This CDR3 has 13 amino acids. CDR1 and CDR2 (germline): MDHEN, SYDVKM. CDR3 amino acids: CASRIEQGPEAFF. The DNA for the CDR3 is TGTGCCAGCAGGATAGAACAGGGACCTGAAGCTTTCTTT.

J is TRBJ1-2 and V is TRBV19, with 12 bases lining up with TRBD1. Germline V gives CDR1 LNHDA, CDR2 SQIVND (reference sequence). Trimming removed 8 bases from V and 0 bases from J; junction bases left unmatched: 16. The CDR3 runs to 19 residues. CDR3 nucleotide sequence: TGTGCCAGTTCCCCCAAGCCGCCGGGACAGGGGGCGGCTAACTATGGCTACACCTTC. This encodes CASSPKPPGQGAANYGYTF. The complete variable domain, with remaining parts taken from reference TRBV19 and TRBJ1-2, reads DGGITQSPKYLFRKEGQNVTLSCEQNLNHDAMYWYRQDPGQGLRLIYYSQIVNDFQKGDIAEGYSVSREKKESFPLTVTSAQKNPTAFYLCASSPKPPGQGAANYGYTFGSGTRLTVV.

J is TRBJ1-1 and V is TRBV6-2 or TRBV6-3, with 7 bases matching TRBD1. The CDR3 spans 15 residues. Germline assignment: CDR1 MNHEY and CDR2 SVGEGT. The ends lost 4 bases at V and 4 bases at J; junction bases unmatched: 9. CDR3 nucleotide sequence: TGTGCCAGCAGTTCAACAGGGGTAGAGAGCACTGAAGCTTTCTTT. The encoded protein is CASSSTGVESTEAFF.

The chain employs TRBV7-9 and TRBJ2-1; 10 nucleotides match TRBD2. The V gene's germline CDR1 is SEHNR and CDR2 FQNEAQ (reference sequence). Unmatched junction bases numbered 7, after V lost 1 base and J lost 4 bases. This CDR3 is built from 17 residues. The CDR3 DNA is TGTGCCAGCAGCTTAGGTACTAGCGGGGCGCAATACAATGAGCAGTTCTTC. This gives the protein CASSLGTSGAQYNEQFF.

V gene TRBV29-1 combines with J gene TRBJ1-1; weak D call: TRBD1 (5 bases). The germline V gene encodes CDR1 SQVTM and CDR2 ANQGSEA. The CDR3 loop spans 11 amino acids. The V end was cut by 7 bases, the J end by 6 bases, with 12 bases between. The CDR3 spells CSADRGAEAFF. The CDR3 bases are TGCAGCGCTGACCGGGGGGCTGAAGCTTTCTTT.

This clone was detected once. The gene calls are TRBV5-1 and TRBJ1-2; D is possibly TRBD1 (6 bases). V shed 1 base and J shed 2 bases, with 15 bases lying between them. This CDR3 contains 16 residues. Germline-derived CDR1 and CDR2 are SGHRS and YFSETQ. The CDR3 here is CASSLSVTGTNYGYTF. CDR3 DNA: TGCGCCAGCAGCTTGAGCGTCACAGGGACGAACTATGGCTACACCTTC.

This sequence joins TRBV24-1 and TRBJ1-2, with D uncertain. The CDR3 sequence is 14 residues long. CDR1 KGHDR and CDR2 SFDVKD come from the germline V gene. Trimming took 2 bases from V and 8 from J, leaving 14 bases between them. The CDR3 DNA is TGTGCCACCAGTGATTCTGGACCCACGGGGGGCTACACCTTC. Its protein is CATSDSGPTGGYTF.

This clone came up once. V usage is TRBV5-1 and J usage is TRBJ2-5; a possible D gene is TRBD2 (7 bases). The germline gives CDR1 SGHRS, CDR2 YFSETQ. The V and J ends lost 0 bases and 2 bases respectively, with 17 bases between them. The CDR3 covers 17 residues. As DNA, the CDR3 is TGCGCCAGCAGCTTGGGAATAACGGGGGGCCGTCAAGAGACCCAGTACTTC. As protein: CASSLGITGGRQETQYF.

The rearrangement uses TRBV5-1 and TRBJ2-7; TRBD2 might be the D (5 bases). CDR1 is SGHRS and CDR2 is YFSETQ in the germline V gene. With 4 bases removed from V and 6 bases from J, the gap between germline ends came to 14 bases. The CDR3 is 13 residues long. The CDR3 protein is CASSAAEGGEQYF. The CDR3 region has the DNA TGCGCCAGCAGCGCCGCAGAGGGTGGCGAGCAGTACTTC.

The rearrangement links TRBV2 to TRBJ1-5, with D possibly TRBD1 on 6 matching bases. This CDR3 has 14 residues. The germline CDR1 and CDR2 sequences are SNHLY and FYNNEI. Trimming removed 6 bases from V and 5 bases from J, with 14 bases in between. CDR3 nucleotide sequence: TGTGCCAGCAGCCAGGACAGAGGGGATCAGCCCCAGCATTTT. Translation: CASSQDRGDQPQHF.

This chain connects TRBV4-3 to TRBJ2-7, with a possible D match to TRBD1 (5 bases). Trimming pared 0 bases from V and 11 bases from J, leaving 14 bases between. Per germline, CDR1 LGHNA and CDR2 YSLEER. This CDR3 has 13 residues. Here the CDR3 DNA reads TGCGCCAGCAGCCAAGATCCGCAGGGTTCTGAGTACTTC. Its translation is CASSQDPQGSEYF.

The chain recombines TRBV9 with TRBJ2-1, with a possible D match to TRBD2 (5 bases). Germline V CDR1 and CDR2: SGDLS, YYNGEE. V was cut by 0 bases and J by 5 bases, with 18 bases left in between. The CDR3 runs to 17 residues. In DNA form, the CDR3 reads TGTGCCAGCAGCGTAGAAGCCCTGGGGATCGGGAACAATGAGCAGTTCTTC. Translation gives CASSVEALGIGNNEQFF.

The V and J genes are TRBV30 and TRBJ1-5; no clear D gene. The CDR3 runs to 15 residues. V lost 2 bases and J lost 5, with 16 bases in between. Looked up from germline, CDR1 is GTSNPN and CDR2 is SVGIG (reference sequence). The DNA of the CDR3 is TGTGCCTGGAGTCCTGAGGGTTCGTGGGATCAGCCCCAGCATTTT. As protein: CAWSPEGSWDQPQHF.

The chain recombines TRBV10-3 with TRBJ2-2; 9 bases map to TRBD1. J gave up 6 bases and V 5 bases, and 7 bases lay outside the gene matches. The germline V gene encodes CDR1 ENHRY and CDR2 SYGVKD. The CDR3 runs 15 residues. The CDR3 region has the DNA TGTGCCATCAGTTTTGGACAGGGGCTTGCCGGGGAGCTGTTTTTT. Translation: CAISFGQGLAGELFF.

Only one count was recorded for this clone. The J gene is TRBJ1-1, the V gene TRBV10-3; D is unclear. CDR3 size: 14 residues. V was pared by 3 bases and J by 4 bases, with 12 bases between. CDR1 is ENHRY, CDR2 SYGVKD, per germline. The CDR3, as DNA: TGTGCCATCAGTGACCGGACGGGATTCACTGAAGCTTTCTTT. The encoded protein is CAISDRTGFTEAFF.

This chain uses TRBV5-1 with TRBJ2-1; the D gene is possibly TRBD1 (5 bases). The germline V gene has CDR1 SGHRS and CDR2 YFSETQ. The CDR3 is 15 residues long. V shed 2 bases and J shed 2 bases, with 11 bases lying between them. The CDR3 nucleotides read TGCGCCAGCAGCTTACGGATGACAGCCTACAATGAGCAGTTCTTC. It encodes CASSLRMTAYNEQFF.

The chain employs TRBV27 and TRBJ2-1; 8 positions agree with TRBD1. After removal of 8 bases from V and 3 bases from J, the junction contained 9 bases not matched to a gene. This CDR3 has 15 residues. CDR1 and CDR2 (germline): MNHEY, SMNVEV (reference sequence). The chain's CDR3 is CASGRTGIGYNEQFF. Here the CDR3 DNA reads TGTGCCAGCGGAAGGACAGGGATCGGCTACAATGAGCAGTTCTTC.

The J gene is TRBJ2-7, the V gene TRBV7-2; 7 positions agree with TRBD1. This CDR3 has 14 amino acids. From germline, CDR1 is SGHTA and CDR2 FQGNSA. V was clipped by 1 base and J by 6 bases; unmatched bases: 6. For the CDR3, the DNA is TGTGCCAGCAGCTTAGGACGACAGGGACGCGAGCAGTACTTC. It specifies CASSLGRQGREQYF. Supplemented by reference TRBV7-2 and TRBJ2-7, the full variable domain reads GAGVSQSPSNKVTEKGKDVELRCDPISGHTALYWYRQSLGQGLEFLIYFQGNSAPDKSGLPSDRFSAERTGGSVSTLTIQRTQQEDSAVYLCASSLGRQGREQYFGPGTRLTVT.

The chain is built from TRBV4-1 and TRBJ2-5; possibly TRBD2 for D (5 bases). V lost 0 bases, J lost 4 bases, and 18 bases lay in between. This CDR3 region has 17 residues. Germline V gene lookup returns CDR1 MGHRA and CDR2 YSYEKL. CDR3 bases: TGCGCCAGCAGCCAAGATCGGGTCCAGAGAAGCGGAGAGACCCAGTACTTC. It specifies CASSQDRVQRSGETQYF.

The DNA of the CDR3 is TGTGCCAGCAGTATGCGGGGGGGGGCCTACAATGAGCAGTTCTTC. Residues: CASSMRGGAYNEQFF. This chain joins TRBV6-5 and TRBJ2-1; TRBD2 matches 9 bases. CDR3 size: 15 residues. The V gene end was trimmed by 5 bases and the J gene end by 2 bases; junction bases not matched to a gene: 4. Germline loops: CDR1 MNHEY, CDR2 SVGAGI.

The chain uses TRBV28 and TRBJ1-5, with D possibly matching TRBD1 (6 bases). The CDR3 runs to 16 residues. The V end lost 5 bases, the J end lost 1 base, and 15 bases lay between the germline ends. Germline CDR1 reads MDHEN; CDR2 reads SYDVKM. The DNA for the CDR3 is TGTGCCAGCAGTCCCTCGACAGGATGGAGCAATCAGCCCCAGCATTTT. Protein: CASSPSTGWSNQPQHF.

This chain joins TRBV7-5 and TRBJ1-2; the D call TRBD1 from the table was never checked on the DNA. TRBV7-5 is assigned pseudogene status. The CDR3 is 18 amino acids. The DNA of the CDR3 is TGTGCCAGAAGCGCCCGTTCACTTGCCAGGGGCCCTCATTATGGCTACACCTTC. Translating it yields CARSARSLARGPHYGYTF.

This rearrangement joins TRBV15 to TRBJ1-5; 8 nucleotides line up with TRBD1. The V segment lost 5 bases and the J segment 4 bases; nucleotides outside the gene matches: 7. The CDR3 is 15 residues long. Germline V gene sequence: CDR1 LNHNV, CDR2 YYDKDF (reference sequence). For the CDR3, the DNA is TGTGCCACCAGCGCTCGTAGGACAGGGAATCAGCCCCAGCATTTT. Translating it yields CATSARRTGNQPQHF.

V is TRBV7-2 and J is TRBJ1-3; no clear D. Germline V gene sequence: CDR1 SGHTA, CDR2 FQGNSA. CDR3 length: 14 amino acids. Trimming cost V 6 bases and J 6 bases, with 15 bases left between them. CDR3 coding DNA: TGTGCCAGCAGATTCGACCGGCAGGAAAACACCATATATTTT. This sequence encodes CASRFDRQENTIYF.

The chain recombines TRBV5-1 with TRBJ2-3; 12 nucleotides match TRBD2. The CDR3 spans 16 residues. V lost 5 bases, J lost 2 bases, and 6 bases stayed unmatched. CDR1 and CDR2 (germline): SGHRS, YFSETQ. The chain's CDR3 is CASRHGLAGPTDTQYF. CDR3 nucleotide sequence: TGCGCCAGCAGACACGGACTAGCGGGGCCCACAGATACGCAGTATTTT.

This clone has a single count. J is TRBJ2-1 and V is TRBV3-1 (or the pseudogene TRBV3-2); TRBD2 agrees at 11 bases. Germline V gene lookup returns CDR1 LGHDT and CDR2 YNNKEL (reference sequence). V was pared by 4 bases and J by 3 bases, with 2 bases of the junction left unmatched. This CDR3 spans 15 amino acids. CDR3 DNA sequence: TGTGCCAGCAGCCCCGGGACTAGCGGCTACAATGAGCAGTTCTTC. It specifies CASSPGTSGYNEQFF.

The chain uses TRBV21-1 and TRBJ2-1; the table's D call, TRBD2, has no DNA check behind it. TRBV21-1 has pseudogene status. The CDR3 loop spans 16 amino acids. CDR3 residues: CASSKRSPPGSNEQFF. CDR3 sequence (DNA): TGTGCCAGCAGCAAAAGGTCCCCCCCGGGGAGCAATGAGCAGTTCTTC.